This is a list of T cell receptor beta chains from one sample in a study of shared clonotypes between healthy human individuals. Here immunoSEQ multiplex PCR was the method, and the copy in TCRdb shows in-frame clones only, minus some. This sample has approximately 1.9 million clones, with just over 90% found just once. The sequenced material came from naive CD8+ T cells from PBMCs. These receptors all come from a man aged 18 to 29 in good health. Some clones in this sample may be carry-over from other donors' samples. Each CDR3 is given with its conserved first and last residue. The D gene is left open where the match is weak. For some rows the clone size is stated as once, few or many, or as a class when expanded; others skip it.

len: 14
d_gene: -
v_gene: TRBV7-9
abundance: -
CDR3aa: CASSLVDRYNEQFF

len: 15
d_gene: TRBD1
v_gene: TRBV7-8
abundance: -
CDR3aa: CASSTETGGTTPLHF

len: 16
d_gene: TRBD1
v_gene: TRBV15
abundance: -
CDR3aa: CATSRAQGQPSYEQYF

len: 16
d_gene: TRBD2
v_gene: TRBV5-4
abundance: -
CDR3aa: CASSPLSGGTYNEQFF

len: 15
d_gene: TRBD1
v_gene: TRBV7-9
abundance: -
CDR3aa: CASSTWAQGSYEQYF

len: 11
d_gene: -
v_gene: TRBV4-1
abundance: few
CDR3aa: CASASSGELFF

len: 17
d_gene: -
v_gene: TRBV4-3
abundance: -
CDR3aa: CASSHGPGTGEGYEQYF

len: 15
d_gene: TRBD2
v_gene: TRBV5-3
abundance: -
CDR3aa: CARSRTSGLVNEQFF

len: 16
d_gene: -
v_gene: TRBV7-9
abundance: few
CDR3aa: CASTHEKSLASYEQYF

len: 15
d_gene: TRBD1
v_gene: TRBV11-3
abundance: -
CDR3aa: CASSRGGGSTDTQYF

len: 14
d_gene: -
v_gene: TRBV7-6
abundance: -
CDR3aa: CASSLGQLSYEQYF

len: 15
d_gene: -
v_gene: TRBV5-4
abundance: -
CDR3aa: CASSFAGPDPRGYTF

len: 12
d_gene: -
v_gene: TRBV28
abundance: -
CDR3aa: CASSWGTGELFF

len: 15
d_gene: TRBD2
v_gene: TRBV9
abundance: -
CDR3aa: CASSVSGTSTDTQYF

len: 15
d_gene: TRBD2
v_gene: TRBV19
abundance: -
CDR3aa: CASSIGLATYNEQFF

len: 16
d_gene: TRBD1
v_gene: TRBV5-1
abundance: -
CDR3aa: CASSSTTGTGTNEQFF

len: 13
d_gene: -
v_gene: TRBV19
abundance: few
CDR3aa: CASSISLNTEAFF

len: 15
d_gene: -
v_gene: TRBV7-8
abundance: -
CDR3aa: CASSLVGSSVYGYTF

len: 15
d_gene: -
v_gene: TRBV2
abundance: few
CDR3aa: CASSEARQGDSPQHF

len: 16
d_gene: TRBD1
v_gene: TRBV27
abundance: -
CDR3aa: CASNPQPGRDRDQQYF

len: 13
d_gene: -
v_gene: TRBV9
abundance: few
CDR3aa: CASSSTAGREAFF

len: 15
d_gene: TRBD2
v_gene: TRBV6-6
abundance: -
CDR3aa: CASSYSGGFGNEQYF

len: 16
d_gene: -
v_gene: TRBV7-3
abundance: -
CDR3aa: CASSQARPSVYNEQFF

len: 16
d_gene: -
v_gene: TRBV21-1
abundance: -
CDR3aa: CASHQGQVDSTDTQYF

len: 15
d_gene: TRBD1
v_gene: TRBV7-9
abundance: once
CDR3aa: CASLLTGGNGNTIYF

len: 14
d_gene: TRBD1
v_gene: TRBV7-9
abundance: -
CDR3aa: CASSLGTGSQPQHF

len: 18
d_gene: TRBD2
v_gene: TRBV5-1
abundance: -
CDR3aa: CASSAALAGGPGTDTQYF

len: 14
d_gene: -
v_gene: TRBV12-2
abundance: -
CDR3aa: CASRWDREGYEQYF

len: 19
d_gene: TRBD2
v_gene: TRBV11-2
abundance: -
CDR3aa: CASSLVLLAGAPGANVLTF

len: 17
d_gene: TRBD2
v_gene: TRBV28
abundance: -
CDR3aa: CASSGTSGSMGTDTQYF

len: 10
d_gene: -
v_gene: TRBV27
abundance: -
CDR3aa: CASRADSLYF

len: 16
d_gene: TRBD1
v_gene: TRBV27
abundance: -
CDR3aa: CASSFFGTVNTGELFF

len: 15
d_gene: -
v_gene: TRBV5-1
abundance: -
CDR3aa: CASSLTIAGGNEQYF

len: 13
d_gene: -
v_gene: TRBV6-1
abundance: -
CDR3aa: CASSERRDTEAFF

len: 19
d_gene: -
v_gene: TRBV9
abundance: -
CDR3aa: CASSAEGARDRRSTGELFF

len: 14
d_gene: -
v_gene: TRBV9
abundance: -
CDR3aa: CASSQFGGSGELFF

len: 15
d_gene: -
v_gene: TRBV7-2
abundance: -
CDR3aa: CASSLQPEWVDTQYF

len: 17
d_gene: -
v_gene: TRBV23-1
abundance: -
CDR3aa: CASSLKPGHRSSYEQYF

len: 14
d_gene: -
v_gene: TRBV7-2
abundance: -
CDR3aa: CASSLVGHNTEAFF

len: 16
d_gene: -
v_gene: TRBV2
abundance: -
CDR3aa: CASSDSTTGPGYGYTF

len: 17
d_gene: -
v_gene: TRBV11-2
abundance: once
CDR3aa: CASSLDRGFSAQETQYF